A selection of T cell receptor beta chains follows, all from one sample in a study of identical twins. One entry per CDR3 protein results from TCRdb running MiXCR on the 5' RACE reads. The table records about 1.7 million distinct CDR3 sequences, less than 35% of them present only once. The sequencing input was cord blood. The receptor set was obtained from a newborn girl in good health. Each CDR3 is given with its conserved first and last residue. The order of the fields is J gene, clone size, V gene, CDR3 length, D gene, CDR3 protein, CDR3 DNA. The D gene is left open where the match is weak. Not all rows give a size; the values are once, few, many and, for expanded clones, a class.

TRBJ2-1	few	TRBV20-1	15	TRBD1	CSARATGVLYNEQFF	TGCAGTGCTAGGGCGACAGGGGTACTTTACAATGAGCAGTTCTTC
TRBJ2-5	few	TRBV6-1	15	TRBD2	CASSLAPGLAGEQYF	TGTGCCAGCAGTCTAGCACCGGGACTAGCGGGGGAGCAGTACTTC
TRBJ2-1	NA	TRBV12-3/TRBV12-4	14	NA	CASSWGGNNNEQFF	TGTGCCAGCAGTTGGGGGGGCAACAACAATGAGCAGTTCTTC
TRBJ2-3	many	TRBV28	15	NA	CASSLPGGGTDTQYF	TGCGCCAGCAGCTTGCCCGGAGGGGGCACAGATACGCAGTATTTT
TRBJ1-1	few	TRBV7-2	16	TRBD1	CASSGRDRFMNTEAFF	TGTGCCAGCAGCGGCCGGGACAGGTTCATGAACACTGAAGCTTTCTTT
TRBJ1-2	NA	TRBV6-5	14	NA	CASSYSNGADGYTF	TGTGCCAGCAGTTACTCGAACGGGGCGGATGGCTACACCTTC
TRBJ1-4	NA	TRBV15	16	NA	CATSRDGAGLSEKLFF	TGTGCCACCAGCAGAGATGGAGCAGGGCTAAGCGAAAAACTGTTTTTT
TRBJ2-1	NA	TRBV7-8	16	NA	CASSPLRDHSYNEQFF	TGTGCCAGCAGCCCGCTTCGGGACCACTCCTACAATGAGCAGTTCTTC
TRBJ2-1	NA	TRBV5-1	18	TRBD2	CASSLGVTSGASYNEQFF	TGCGCCAGCAGCTTGGGGGTAACAAGCGGGGCCTCCTACAATGAGCAGTTCTTC
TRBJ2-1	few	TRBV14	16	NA	CASSQGAATTYNEQFF	TGTGCCAGCAGCCAAGGGGCGGCTACAACTTACAATGAGCAGTTCTTC
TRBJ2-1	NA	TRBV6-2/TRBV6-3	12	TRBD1	CASSWWRQGKFF	TGTGCCAGCAGTTGGTGGAGACAGGGCAAGTTCTTC
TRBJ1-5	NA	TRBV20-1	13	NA	CSDRATVNQPQHF	TGCAGCGATAGGGCTACGGTCAATCAGCCCCAGCATTTT
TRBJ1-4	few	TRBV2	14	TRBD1	CASRPRGVSEKLFF	TGTGCCAGCAGGCCCAGGGGGGTCAGCGAAAAACTGTTTTTT
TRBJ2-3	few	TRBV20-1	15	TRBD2	CSAPRLAGDTDTQYF	TGCAGTGCTCCGCGACTAGCGGGGGACACAGATACGCAGTATTTT
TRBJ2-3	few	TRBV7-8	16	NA	CASSPTPLGPADTQYF	TGTGCCAGCAGCCCTACCCCACTGGGGCCCGCAGATACGCAGTATTTT
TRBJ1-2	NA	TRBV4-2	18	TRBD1	CASSQSGTGGLVVSGYTF	TGTGCCAGCAGCCAGTCCGGGACAGGGGGTTTGGTTGTTAGTGGCTACACCTTC
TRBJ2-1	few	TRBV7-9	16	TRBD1	CASSTTGTGAYNEQFF	TGTGCCAGCAGCACGACCGGGACAGGGGCGTACAATGAGCAGTTCTTC
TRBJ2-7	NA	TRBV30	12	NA	CAWSVSGYEQYF	TGTGCCTGGAGTGTTTCGGGTTACGAGCAGTACTTC
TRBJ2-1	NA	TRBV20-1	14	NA	CSPIERAGTYEQFF	TGCAGCCCCATAGAGAGGGCTGGAACCTACGAGCAGTTCTTC
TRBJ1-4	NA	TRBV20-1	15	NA	CSASARPATNEKLFF	TGCAGTGCTAGTGCCCGCCCTGCAACTAATGAGAAACTGTTTTTT
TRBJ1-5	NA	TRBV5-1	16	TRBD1	CASSLEGTGSNQPQHF	TGCGCCAGCAGCTTGGAAGGGACAGGCAGCAATCAGCCCCAGCATTTT
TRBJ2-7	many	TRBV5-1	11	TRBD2	CASQRDYEQYF	TGCGCCAGCCAGCGGGATTACGAGCAGTACTTC
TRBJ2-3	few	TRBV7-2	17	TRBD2	CASSLGGTTPYTDTQYF	TGTGCCAGCAGCTTAGGTGGGACTACCCCGTACACAGATACGCAGTATTTT
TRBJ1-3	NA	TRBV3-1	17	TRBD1	CASSQVWDRPSGNTIYF	TGTGCCAGCAGCCAAGTCTGGGACAGGCCTTCTGGAAACACCATATATTTT
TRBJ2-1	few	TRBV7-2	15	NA	CASSLPIGPPNEQFF	TGTGCCAGCAGCTTACCAATTGGACCCCCCAATGAGCAGTTCTTC
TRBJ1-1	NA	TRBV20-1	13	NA	CSARGVMNTEAFF	TGCAGTGCTAGAGGAGTGATGAACACTGAAGCTTTCTTT
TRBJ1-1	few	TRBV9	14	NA	CASSVGLGPLEAFF	TGTGCCAGCAGCGTGGGTTTAGGGCCCCTTGAAGCTTTCTTT
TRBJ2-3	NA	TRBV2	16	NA	CASIPGAHSSTDTQYF	TGTGCCAGCATCCCGGGGGCCCATTCCAGCACAGATACGCAGTATTTT
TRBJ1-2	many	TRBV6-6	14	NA	CASSYSGTNYGYTF	TGTGCCAGCAGTTACTCCGGGACGAACTATGGCTACACCTTC
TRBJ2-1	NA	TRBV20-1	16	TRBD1	CSARPTDRGSYNEQFF	TGCAGTGCTAGACCCACCGACAGGGGAAGCTACAATGAGCAGTTCTTC
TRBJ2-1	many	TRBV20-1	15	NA	CSASPIGNRWNEQFF	TGCAGTGCTAGCCCCATTGGGAACAGGTGGAATGAGCAGTTCTTC
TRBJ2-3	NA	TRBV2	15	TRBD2	CASSWIGTSADTQYF	TGTGCCAGCAGTTGGATAGGGACTAGTGCAGATACGCAGTATTTT
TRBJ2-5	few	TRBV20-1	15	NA	CSTTPEGGYQETQYF	TGCAGTACAACACCGGAGGGGGGATACCAAGAGACCCAGTACTTC
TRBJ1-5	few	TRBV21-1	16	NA	CASSKTRTGVNQPQHF	TGTGCCAGCAGCAAAACAAGGACAGGAGTGAATCAGCCCCAGCATTTT
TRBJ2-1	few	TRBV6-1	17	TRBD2	CASSESPGTRLRDEQFF	TGTGCCAGCAGTGAGTCCCCAGGGACTAGGCTTCGCGATGAGCAGTTCTTC
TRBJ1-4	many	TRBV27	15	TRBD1	CASSFSGTANEKLFF	TGTGCCAGCAGTTTCTCCGGGACAGCTAATGAAAAACTGTTTTTT
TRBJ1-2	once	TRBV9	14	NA	CASSAAQGDYGYTF	TGTGCCAGCAGCGCAGCTCAAGGGGACTATGGCTACACCTTC
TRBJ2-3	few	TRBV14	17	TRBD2	CASSPTLLAGVTDTQYF	TGTGCCAGCAGCCCCACCCTTCTAGCGGGAGTGACAGATACGCAGTATTTT
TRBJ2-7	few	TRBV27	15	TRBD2	CASRVGGPKYYEQYF	TGTGCCAGCAGAGTGGGAGGGCCGAAGTACTACGAGCAGTACTTC
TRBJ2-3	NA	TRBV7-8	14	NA	CASSLPGLADTQYF	TGTGCCAGCAGCTTACCCGGACTCGCAGATACGCAGTATTTT
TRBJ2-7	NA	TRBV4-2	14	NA	CASSQDPNAYEQYF	TGTGCCAGCAGCCAAGATCCGAATGCCTACGAGCAGTACTTC
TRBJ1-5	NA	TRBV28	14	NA	CASSFRPSNQPQHF	TGTGCCAGCAGTTTTCGGCCGAGCAATCAGCCCCAGCATTTT
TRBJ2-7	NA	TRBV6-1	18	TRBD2	CASKEGTSGGRTSYEQYF	TGTGCCAGCAAAGAGGGGACTAGCGGGGGCCGAACCTCCTACGAGCAGTACTTC